This TCR beta chain stems from a study of T cell responses to AZD1222 COVID-19 vaccine. General study findings and limits: Dominant at 160-218 and 743-854, vaccine-associated CD4 TCRs also spanned spike.

Germline loops: CDR1 SGHTA, CDR2 FQGNSA. The CDR3 extends over 13 amino acids. V was trimmed by 5 bases and J by 2 bases, leaving 4 bases between them. Generated by immunoSEQ multiplex PCR, the TCRdb table keeps only in-frame clones and is missing some. This sample has 150,000 or so clones; about 90% occur once, and the top ten carry 3.8%. To note about this clone: What it recognizes is unknown.

The material was peripheral blood, obtained 28 days after the second AZD1222 dose. V and J are TRBV7-2 and TRBJ1-6; D is unclear. This clonotype was obtained from an adult who received the AZD1222 COVID-19 vaccine. The CDR3 DNA reads TGTGCCAGCAGCCCTCCCTATAATTCACCCCTCCACTTT. As protein: CASSPPYNSPLHF.